These 8 T cell receptor beta chains were all obtained from the same sample, sequenced in a study of T cells in Graves' hyperthyroidism and ophthalmopathy (dated by TCRdb to between 2018 and 2021). Preparation of the library involved multiplex PCR. The sample was run on an Illumina HiSeq 2000. TCR beta CDR3 regions were amplified from RNA transcripts. A first-round RT-PCR of the TCR CDR3 used the HTBI primer set with the Qiagen OneStep RT-PCR kit. TCRdb cleaned the public reads at Q25 with fastp, built clones with MiXCR and kept in-frame beta chains. CDR3 protein duplicates are merged, each entry listing the most common genes and DNA. The sample contains roughly 500,000 distinct CDR3 sequences, about 16% of them found a single time. The ten most abundant clones make up about 29% of the sample. Material for sequencing was blood. The receptors were sampled from a young woman with Graves' ophthalmopathy.

This clonotype was recorded at least ten times. V usage is TRBV5-5 and J usage is TRBJ2-5; 8 bases are shared with TRBD1. V shed 4 bases, J shed 5 bases, and the junction held 10 bases outside the gene matches. The germline V gene encodes CDR1 SGHKS and CDR2 YYEKEE (reference sequence). The CDR3 covers 15 residues. CDR3 sequence: CASSPGTGFWETQYF. The CDR3 DNA is TGTGCCAGCAGCCCCGGGACAGGCTTCTGGGAGACCCAGTACTTC.

This chain uses TRBV7-9 with TRBJ1-2; 7 nucleotides agree with TRBD1. V lost 0 bases and J lost 7; bases outside the gene matches: 8. The CDR3 spans 15 residues. The germline gives CDR1 SEHNR, CDR2 FQNEAQ (reference sequence). CDR3 sequence (DNA): TGTGCCAGCAGCTTAGCGGGACAGCGTCTCCTTGGCTACACCTTC. Translated: CASSLAGQRLLGYTF.

In its sample, this clonotype was seen a few times. The chain links TRBV7-9 to TRBJ2-1; 15 nucleotides align to TRBD2. Germline V gene sequence: CDR1 SEHNR, CDR2 FQNEAQ (reference sequence). The CDR3 sequence is 19 residues long. V was pared by 3 bases and J by 2 bases, with 8 bases of the junction left unmatched. CDR3 sequence (DNA): TGTGCCAGCAGCTTTCCCGGGACTAGCGGGAGGAAAACCTACAATGAGCAGTTCTTC. It is translated as CASSFPGTSGRKTYNEQFF.

In this sample, this clonotype turned up many times. The chain links TRBV20-1 to TRBJ2-1; 14 bases match TRBD2. CDR1 DFQATT and CDR2 SNEGSKA come from the germline V gene (reference sequence). V was pared by 3 bases and J by 3 bases, with 7 bases of the junction left unmatched. The CDR3 contains 17 residues. The CDR3 DNA reads as TGCAGTGCTAGGACTAGCGGGAGGGCGGGAAGCTACAATGAGCAGTTCTTC. Encoded protein: CSARTSGRAGSYNEQFF.

This clonotype came up many times. The V gene is TRBV15, the J gene TRBJ2-7; D is perhaps TRBD2 (6 bases). Germline V gives CDR1 LNHNV, CDR2 YYDKDF (reference sequence). Trimming took off 0 bases at V and 2 bases at J, with 11 bases between the two ends. This CDR3 is 15 amino acids long. The CDR3 sequence is CATSRDVGGAYEQYF. The CDR3 DNA reads TGTGCCACCAGCAGAGATGTCGGAGGGGCCTACGAGCAGTACTTC.

This clonotype was observed a few times. J is TRBJ2-1 and V is TRBV15; D gene unclear. V was cut by 6 bases and J by 5 bases, with 5 bases left in between. The germline CDR1 and CDR2 sequences are LNHNV and YYDKDF (reference sequence). The CDR3 runs to 11 residues. The CDR3 DNA reads TGTGCCACCAGTCTCCACAATGAGCAGTTCTTC. This encodes CATSLHNEQFF.

The chain uses TRBV5-4 and TRBJ2-2, with a tentative D call TRBD2 (6 bases). V was shortened by 1 base and J by 4 bases, with 11 bases between the two germline ends. The germline gives CDR1 SGHNT, CDR2 YYREEE (reference sequence). CDR3 length: 15 residues. In DNA form, the CDR3 reads TGTGCCAGCAGCTTGAGTGGAGGGATCACCGGGGAGCTGTTTTTT. Residues: CASSLSGGITGELFF. The variable domain in full, with the rest retrieved from reference TRBV5-4 and TRBJ2-2, is ETGVTQSPTHLIKTRGQQVTLRCSSQSGHNTVSWYQQALGQGPQFIFQYYREEENGRGNFPPRFSGLQFPNYSSELNVNALELDDSALYLCASSLSGGITGELFFGEGSRLTVL.

The V gene is TRBV29-1, the J gene TRBJ2-4; 12 nucleotides align to TRBD1. The CDR3 totals 13 residues. V lost 6 bases to trimming and J lost 9 bases; unmatched junction nucleotides: 6. CDR1 is SQVTM and CDR2 is ANQGSEA in the germline V gene. CDR3 residues: CSVSGQGASIQYF. CDR3 in DNA: TGCAGCGTCTCGGGACAGGGGGCGAGCATTCAGTACTTC. Full variable domain (outside the CDR3, taken from reference TRBV29-1 and TRBJ2-4): SAVISQKPSRDICQRGTSLTIQCQVDSQVTMMFWYRQQPGQSLTLIATANQGSEATYESGFVIDKFPISRPNLTFSTLTVSNMSPEDSSIYLCSVSGQGASIQYFGAGTRLSVL.